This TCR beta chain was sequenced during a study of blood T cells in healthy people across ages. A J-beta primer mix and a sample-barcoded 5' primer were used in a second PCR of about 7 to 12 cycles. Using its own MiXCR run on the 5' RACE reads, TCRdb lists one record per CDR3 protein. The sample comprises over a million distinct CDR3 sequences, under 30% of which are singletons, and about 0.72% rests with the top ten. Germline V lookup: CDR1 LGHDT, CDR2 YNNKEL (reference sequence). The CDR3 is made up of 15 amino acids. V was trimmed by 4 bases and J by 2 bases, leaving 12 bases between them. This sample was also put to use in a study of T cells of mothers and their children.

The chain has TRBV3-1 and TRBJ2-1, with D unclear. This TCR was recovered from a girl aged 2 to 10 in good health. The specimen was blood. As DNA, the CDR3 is TGTGCCAGCAGCCCAAGATTAAGAACCTACAATGAGCAGTTCTTC. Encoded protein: CASSPRLRTYNEQFF.